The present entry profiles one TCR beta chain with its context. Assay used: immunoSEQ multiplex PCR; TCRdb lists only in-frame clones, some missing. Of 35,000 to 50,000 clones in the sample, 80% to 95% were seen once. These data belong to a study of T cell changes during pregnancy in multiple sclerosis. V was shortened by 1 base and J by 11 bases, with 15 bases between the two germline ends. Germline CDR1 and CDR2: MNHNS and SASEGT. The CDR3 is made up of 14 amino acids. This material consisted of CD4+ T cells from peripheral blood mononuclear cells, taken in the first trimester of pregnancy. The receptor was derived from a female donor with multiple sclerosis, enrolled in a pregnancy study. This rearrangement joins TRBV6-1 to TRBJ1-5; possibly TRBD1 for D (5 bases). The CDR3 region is CASSEGRGGMSQHF. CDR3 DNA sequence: TGTGCCAGCAGTGAAGGTCGGGGGGGGATGTCCCAGCATTTT.